The 24 T cell receptor beta chains given below trace back to one sample, sequenced in a study of patients and donors after allogeneic stem cell transplantation. One entry per CDR3 protein results from TCRdb running MiXCR on the RT-PCR reads. Counted here are 900,000 to 1,000,000 distinct CDR3 sequences, approximately 19% occurring once; the ten biggest clones make up around 6%. Sequences were obtained from blood, either unsorted or a sorted T cell fraction (not recorded which). These receptors came from a human donor who was either an allogeneic HSCT recipient or a stem cell or donor lymphocyte infusion donor (not recorded which). It is not recorded whose cells these are; they may come from a transplant donor.

This clonotype was counted ten times or more. The chain joins TRBV10-3 to TRBJ2-1, with TRBD2 as a possible D gene (6 bases). This CDR3 spans 14 amino acids. Between the trimmed V and J ends, which lost 0 bases and 14 bases, there was a span of 17 bases. CDR1 ENHRY and CDR2 SYGVKD come from the germline V gene. CDR3 amino acids: CAISESDLHSGEFF. The CDR3, as DNA: TGTGCCATCAGTGAGTCGGACCTCCACTCGGGGGAGTTCTTC.

This clonotype has more than one count but fewer than ten. The chain joins TRBV7-3 to TRBJ2-3; a possible D gene is TRBD1 (5 bases). Trimming removed 0 bases from V and 4 bases from J, with 8 bases in between. The CDR3 loop spans 14 amino acids. Per the germline V gene, CDR1 is SGHTA and CDR2 is FQGTGA. The CDR3 here is CASSLTGLPDTQYF. CDR3 nucleotide sequence: TGTGCCAGCAGCTTAACGGGGCTCCCAGATACGCAGTATTTT.

The chain combines TRBV4-1 with TRBJ2-5; 13 bases fit TRBD2. This CDR3 region has 16 residues. In germline, CDR1 is MGHRA, CDR2 YSYEKL. Germline trimming cut 5 bases from V and 5 bases from J; bases unmatched to any gene: 8. CDR3 in amino acids: CASSSATSGGAETQYF. The DNA for the CDR3 is TGCGCCAGCAGCTCTGCTACTAGCGGGGGGGCGGAGACCCAGTACTTC.

This clonotype was recorded many times. The chain employs TRBV3-1 and TRBJ2-2; D is undetermined. The CDR3 is 15 amino acids. Per germline, CDR1 LGHDT and CDR2 YNNKEL (reference sequence). V lost 3 bases and J 0 bases, leaving 8 bases between the germline ends. CDR3: CASSHGDPNTGELFF. In DNA form, the CDR3 reads TGTGCCAGCAGCCATGGCGATCCGAACACCGGGGAGCTGTTTTTT. The complete variable domain, with remaining parts taken from reference TRBV3-1 and TRBJ2-2, reads DTAVSQTPKYLVTQMGNDKSIKCEQNLGHDTMYWYKQDSKKFLKIMFSYNNKELIINETVPNRFSPKSPDKAHLNLHINSLELGDSAVYFCASSHGDPNTGELFFGEGSRLTVL.

This clonotype was seen a few times. The chain has TRBV20-1 and TRBJ1-1; D not resolved. The CDR3 is 12 amino acids. V was pared by 2 bases and J by 7 bases, with 11 bases between. The germline V gene has CDR1 DFQATT and CDR2 SNEGSKA (reference sequence). The CDR3 loop is CSARKRSYEAFF. CDR3 nucleotides: TGCAGTGCTAGAAAAAGATCCTATGAAGCTTTCTTT.

The CDR3 DNA sequence: TGTGCCAGCAGTTACTCGGGTCGGGGTACTGACACTGAAGCTTTCTTT. Translated, it gives CASSYSGRGTDTEAFF. The chain joins TRBV6-5 to TRBJ1-1; no reliable D call. This CDR3 comprises 16 residues. V was trimmed by 0 bases and J by 3 bases, leaving 14 bases between them. Germline CDR1 reads MNHEY; CDR2 reads SVGAGI.

The rearrangement links TRBV27 to TRBJ2-7; TRBD1 aligns across 8 bases. Germline loops: CDR1 MNHEY, CDR2 SMNVEV (reference sequence). The trim removed 5 bases at V and 7 bases at J, leaving 13 bases unmatched. This CDR3 region has 15 residues. The CDR3 is CASSPNRGASGEQYF. The CDR3 DNA sequence: TGTGCCAGCAGTCCTAACAGGGGGGCGTCTGGGGAGCAGTACTTC.

This clonotype was seen ten or more times. This sequence joins TRBV12-3 or TRBV12-4 and TRBJ2-6; unclear D gene. The CDR3 is made up of 14 amino acids. V was shortened by 3 bases and J by 4 bases, with 7 bases between the two germline ends. The CDR3 loop reads CASSFSEGANVLTF. Here the CDR3 DNA reads TGTGCCAGCAGTTTCTCCGAGGGGGCCAACGTCCTGACTTTC.

This clonotype was seen a few times. The rearrangement links TRBV5-1 to TRBJ2-3; TRBD2 matches 12 bases. This CDR3 contains 17 residues. Looked up from germline, CDR1 is SGHRS and CDR2 is YFSETQ. V lost 1 base and J lost 0; bases outside the gene matches: 3. CDR3 DNA: TGCGCCAGCAGCTTGACTAGCGGGAGGACTAGCACAGATACGCAGTATTTT. As protein: CASSLTSGRTSTDTQYF.

This clonotype has more than one count but fewer than ten. The chain has TRBV27 and TRBJ2-7, with D tentatively TRBD1 (5 bases). The germline V gene encodes CDR1 MNHEY and CDR2 SMNVEV (reference sequence). The length of the CDR3 is 14 residues. V was cut by 7 bases and J by 3 bases, with 16 bases left in between. The CDR3 nucleotides are TGTGCCAGCACCCCCCGTGGGCAGGGCTACGAGCAGTACTTC. The encoded protein is CASTPRGQGYEQYF.

This chain links TRBV7-9 with TRBJ2-7; 8 nucleotides align to TRBD2. Germline-derived CDR1 and CDR2 are SEHNR and FQNEAQ (reference sequence). The ends lost 5 bases at V and 2 bases at J; junction bases unmatched: 11. The CDR3 loop spans 16 amino acids. DNA of the CDR3: TGTGCCAGCAGCCAAACTCAGCGGGGGTATACCTACGAGCAGTACTTC. Its protein product is CASSQTQRGYTYEQYF.

The rearrangement joins TRBV20-1 to TRBJ2-1, with 7 bases fitting TRBD2. Per germline, CDR1 DFQATT and CDR2 SNEGSKA (reference sequence). This CDR3 region has 15 residues. After removal of 0 bases from V and 5 bases from J, the junction contained 7 bases not matched to a gene. The CDR3 region is CSARDHLAVDNEQFF. The CDR3 bases are TGCAGTGCTAGAGATCACCTAGCGGTAGACAATGAGCAGTTCTTC.

In this sample, this clonotype turned up a few times. This chain joins TRBV12-3 or TRBV12-4 and TRBJ1-5; D perhaps matches TRBD1 (5 bases). CDR3 length: 15 amino acids. V was clipped by 5 bases and J by 4 bases, with 15 bases between them. As DNA, the CDR3 is TGTGCCAGCAGTGAAAAGACAGTACCGAATCAGCCCCAGCATTTT. Translation: CASSEKTVPNQPQHF.

This sequence joins TRBV4-3 and TRBJ2-7, with D possibly being TRBD2 (5 bases). V lost 4 bases and J lost 2, with 18 bases in between. The CDR3 runs 16 residues. Germline V gene lookup returns CDR1 LGHNA and CDR2 YSLEER. The CDR3 loop is CASSLATGPGTYEQYF. Here the CDR3 DNA reads TGCGCCAGCAGCCTCGCGACCGGGCCCGGGACCTACGAGCAGTACTTC.

This clonotype was detected a few times. The chain carries TRBV28 and TRBJ2-1; no definite D call. CDR1 is MDHEN and CDR2 is SYDVKM in the germline V gene. CDR3 length equals 16 residues. Deletions cut 4 bases from V and 1 base from J, with 14 bases between. This CDR3 reads CASSSIRVVSYNEQFF. The DNA of the CDR3 is TGTGCCAGCAGTTCTATTAGGGTTGTATCCTACAATGAGCAGTTCTTC.

The V and J genes are TRBV29-1 and TRBJ1-2, with a tentative D call TRBD1 (5 bases). V lost 6 bases and J lost 3, with 14 bases in between. The length of the CDR3 is 13 residues. Germline V gene data show CDR1 as SQVTM and CDR2 as ANQGSEA. The CDR3 bases are TGCAGCGTCCCTCAGGGATCGGACTATGGCTACACCTTC. It is translated as CSVPQGSDYGYTF.

This clonotype has more than one count but fewer than ten. The genes are TRBV12-3 or TRBV12-4 and TRBJ1-4; no firm D call. The ends were cut back, 4 bases at V and 7 bases at J, with 4 bases in the middle. The CDR3 runs to 11 residues. CDR3: CASSYGEKLFF. In DNA, the CDR3 is TGTGCCAGCAGTTATGGTGAAAAACTGTTTTTT.

This clonotype was observed a few times. J is TRBJ2-1 and V is TRBV12-3 or TRBV12-4, with D uncertain. The V and J ends lost 2 bases and 3 bases respectively, with 11 bases between them. The CDR3 is made up of 15 amino acids. The CDR3 loop reads CASSLFGQSYNEQFF. Written as DNA, the CDR3 is TGTGCCAGCAGTTTATTCGGCCAGAGCTACAATGAGCAGTTCTTC.

The table lists this clonotype with many counts. This chain connects TRBV10-3 to TRBJ2-1, with TRBD2 identical over 10 bases. The V and J ends lost 1 base and 9 bases, in that order; junction bases with no gene match: 6. The V gene's germline CDR1 is ENHRY and CDR2 SYGVKD. CDR3 size: 15 residues. CDR3 DNA: TGTGCCATCAGTGAGTGGTCTAGCGGGAGTAGTGAGCAGTTCTTC. This sequence encodes CAISEWSSGSSEQFF.

This clonotype has only a few counts. The gene calls are TRBV6-1 and TRBJ2-7; tentatively, D is TRBD1 (5 bases). Germline-derived CDR1 and CDR2 are MNHNS and SASEGT. There are 14 residues in the CDR3. V was clipped by 6 bases and J by 2 bases, with 14 bases between them. The DNA for the CDR3 is TGTGCCAGCAGCTCTTCAGGGAAAACCTACGAGCAGTACTTC. Translated: CASSSSGKTYEQYF.

This clonotype was seen only a few times. This chain uses TRBV6-5 with TRBJ2-1; TRBD1 matches at 11 bases. The CDR3 consists of 15 residues. Germline trimming cut 2 bases from V and 7 bases from J; bases unmatched to any gene: 4. Germline values: CDR1 MNHEY, CDR2 SVGAGI. The CDR3 spells CASSYPGTGGNEQFF. The CDR3 DNA follows: TGTGCCAGCAGTTACCCGGGGACAGGGGGGAATGAGCAGTTCTTC.

This clonotype was seen a few times. This chain joins TRBV11-2 and TRBJ1-2; 7 positions match TRBD1. This CDR3 comprises 17 residues. J lost 0 bases, V lost 1 base, and 8 bases had no gene match. Looked up from germline, CDR1 is SGHAT and CDR2 is FQNNGV. The CDR3 nucleotides read TGTGCCAGCAGCTTAGCGGCAGGGGGTCCCCCTAACTATGGCTACACCTTC. Its translation is CASSLAAGGPPNYGYTF.

The table lists this clonotype with a few counts. The chain has TRBV5-6 and TRBJ1-2, with no clear D. Germline CDR1 is SGHDT and CDR2 is YYEEEE. This CDR3 contains 16 residues. Trimming left V 0 bases short and J 4 bases short, with 16 bases between. The CDR3 sequence is CASSLGDLPYGYGYTF. DNA of the CDR3: TGTGCCAGCAGCTTGGGAGATCTCCCTTATGGCTATGGCTACACCTTC.

This clonotype was detected a few times. V usage is TRBV12-3 or TRBV12-4 and J usage is TRBJ1-2, with 7 bases matching TRBD1. This CDR3 contains 15 residues. With 2 bases clipped from V and 4 bases from J, the junction kept 7 bases outside the gene matches. CDR3: CASSLIRDSFYGYTF. The DNA for the CDR3 is TGTGCCAGCAGTTTAATTAGGGACAGCTTCTATGGCTACACCTTC.